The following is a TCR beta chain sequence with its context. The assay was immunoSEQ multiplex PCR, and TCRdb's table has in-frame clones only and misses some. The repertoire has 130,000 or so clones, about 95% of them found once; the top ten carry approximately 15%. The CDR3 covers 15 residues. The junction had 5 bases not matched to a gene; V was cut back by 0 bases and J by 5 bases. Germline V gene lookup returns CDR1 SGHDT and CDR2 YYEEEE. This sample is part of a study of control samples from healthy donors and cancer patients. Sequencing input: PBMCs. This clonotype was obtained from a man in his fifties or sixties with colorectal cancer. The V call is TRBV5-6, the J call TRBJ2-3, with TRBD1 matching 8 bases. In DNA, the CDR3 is TGTGCCAGCAGCTTGGGGCAGGGGGCTAGAGATACGCAGTATTTT. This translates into CASSLGQGARDTQYF.